The source of this TCR beta chain is a study of cytomegalovirus exposure and HLA in healthy donors. Deletions cut 5 bases from V and 0 bases from J, with 13 bases between. CDR3 length: 15 residues. Germline V gives CDR1 SGHTA, CDR2 FQGNSA. The PCR ran on 60 Vbeta and 13 Jbeta primers. Method: immunoSEQ multiplex PCR; TCRdb's copy keeps in-frame clones and lacks some. The sample records approximately 150,000 clones, 68% being singletons. The sequence came from a woman aged 40 to 50 in good health and CMV-seropositive. This chain connects TRBV7-2 to TRBJ1-2, with D uncertain. Material: PBMCs. CDR3 region: CASSPGGGTNYGYTF. DNA for the CDR3: TGTGCCAGCAGCCCTGGAGGAGGGACTAACTATGGCTACACCTTC.